The 31 T cell receptor beta chains in this list originate from one sample, sequenced in a study of T cell responses to AZD1222 COVID-19 vaccine. The table came from immunoSEQ multiplex PCR; TCRdb's copy has only in-frame clones and leaves some out. This table holds about 56,000 clones, over 70% found once. Sample: peripheral blood, taken on day 0 of AZD1222 vaccination. These TCRs come from an adult in good health.

CDR3 residues: CATSTPGQNYEQYF. In nucleotides, the CDR3 is TGTGCCACCAGCACGCCCGGACAGAACTACGAGCAGTACTTC. This chain links TRBV15 with TRBJ2-7; D is possibly TRBD1 (6 bases). With 4 bases removed from V and 3 bases from J, the gap between germline ends came to 13 bases. Germline V CDR1 and CDR2: LNHNV, YYDKDF (reference sequence). The CDR3 totals 14 residues.

V gene TRBV19 combines with J gene TRBJ2-2; D unresolved. V lost 3 bases to trimming and J lost 7 bases, with 9 bases between them. The V gene's germline CDR1 is LNHDA and CDR2 SQIVND (reference sequence). The CDR3 contains 13 residues. CDR3 nucleotides: TGTGCCAGTAGTATTAAGGTGGACGGGGAGCTGTTTTTT. This encodes CASSIKVDGELFF.

This chain joins TRBV2 and TRBJ1-2; the D gene is possibly TRBD1 (5 bases). Germline values: CDR1 SNHLY, CDR2 FYNNEI. V lost 4 bases to trimming and J lost 7 bases, with 19 bases between them. This CDR3 contains 15 residues. The CDR3 DNA reads TGTGCCAGCAGTGCCAGGACGGGGGAGCATGGTGGCTACACCTTC. This encodes CASSARTGEHGGYTF.

The chain couples TRBV30 to TRBJ1-1; D unresolved. V was shortened by 1 base and J by 4 bases, with 10 bases between the two germline ends. This CDR3 spans 13 amino acids. The V gene's germline CDR1 is GTSNPN and CDR2 SVGIG (reference sequence). CDR3 sequence reads: CAWSAGSGTEAFF. DNA of the CDR3: TGTGCCTGGAGTGCAGGCAGTGGCACTGAAGCTTTCTTT.

The chain employs TRBV6-5 and TRBJ2-3; 10 bases map to TRBD2. Trimming cost V 6 bases and J 0 bases; bases outside gene matches: 3. Germline V gene lookup returns CDR1 MNHEY and CDR2 SVGAGI. The CDR3 runs 15 residues. CDR3: CASRETSGSTDTQYF. CDR3 bases: TGTGCCAGCAGGGAGACTAGCGGGAGCACAGATACGCAGTATTTT.

This clone occurred once. DNA for the CDR3: TGTGCCAGCAGCCAAGATCTAGCGGGAGCGAGTTCCTACAATGAGCAGTTCTTC. Protein: CASSQDLAGASSYNEQFF. This chain links TRBV3-1 (or the pseudogene TRBV3-2) with TRBJ2-1; 10 bases fit TRBD2. V lost 0 bases and J lost 1; bases outside the gene matches: 6. This CDR3 has 18 residues. Looked up from germline, CDR1 is LGHDT and CDR2 is YNNKEL (reference sequence).

In DNA, the CDR3 is TGCGCCAGCAGCACCGGAGGTATCGGGGGGATCACTGAAGCTTTCTTT. Translating it yields CASSTGGIGGITEAFF. V gene TRBV5-1 combines with J gene TRBJ1-1, with TRBD1 as a possible D gene (5 bases). In germline, CDR1 is SGHRS, CDR2 YFSETQ. This CDR3 is 16 amino acids long. Trimming removed 4 bases at V and 4 bases at J, with 20 bases between.

The chain recombines TRBV5-6 with TRBJ1-3; 8 bases line up with TRBD1. The CDR3 has 16 residues. Losses at the gene ends were 2 bases for V and 3 bases for J; bases not matched to a gene: 7. CDR1 and CDR2 from the germline V gene are SGHDT and YYEEEE. CDR3 in amino acids: CASSFGTGFVGNTIYF. The DNA for the CDR3 is TGTGCCAGCAGCTTCGGGACAGGTTTTGTTGGAAACACCATATATTTT.

J is TRBJ1-2 and V is TRBV12-3 or TRBV12-4; unclear D gene. This CDR3 contains 12 residues. V shed 1 base and J shed 7 bases, with 7 bases lying between them. The CDR3: CASSLVPFGYTF. CDR3 bases: TGTGCCAGCAGTTTAGTTCCGTTTGGCTACACCTTC.

V usage is TRBV19 and J usage is TRBJ2-1, with 7 positions matching TRBD2. This CDR3 has 13 amino acids. Trimming cost V 9 bases and J 2 bases; bases outside gene matches: 4. Germline CDR1 and CDR2: LNHDA and SQIVND (reference sequence). The CDR3 region is CASSGTTYNEQFF. DNA of the CDR3: TGTGCCAGCTCCGGGACTACCTACAATGAGCAGTTCTTC.

This clone was counted a single time. The chain employs TRBV3-1 (or the pseudogene TRBV3-2) and TRBJ2-1, with a possible D match to TRBD2 (6 bases). The CDR3 contains 16 residues. Trimming left V 1 base short and J 3 bases short, with 13 bases between. Germline assignment: CDR1 LGHDT and CDR2 YNNKEL (reference sequence). Here the CDR3 reads CASSQGTGAYYNEQFF. The CDR3 DNA follows: TGTGCCAGCAGCCAAGGTACGGGAGCCTACTACAATGAGCAGTTCTTC.

The chain uses TRBV12-3 or TRBV12-4 and TRBJ2-5, with TRBD2 as a possible D gene (6 bases). The CDR3 extends over 13 amino acids. V was pared by 6 bases and J by 1 base, with 9 bases between. The CDR3 DNA follows: TGTGCCAGCAGGAGGAGGGGCCAAGAGACCCAGTACTTC. Protein product: CASRRRGQETQYF.

V gene TRBV19 combines with J gene TRBJ1-5; no definite D call. CDR1 LNHDA and CDR2 SQIVND come from the germline V gene (reference sequence). V was clipped by 3 bases and J by 0 bases, with 9 bases between them. The CDR3 consists of 15 residues. CDR3 coding DNA: TGTGCCAGTAGTATTTTACGGGGTAGCAATCAGCCCCAGCATTTT. Translated: CASSILRGSNQPQHF. The whole variable domain, filled in from reference TRBV19 and TRBJ1-5, reads DGGITQSPKYLFRKEGQNVTLSCEQNLNHDAMYWYRQDPGQGLRLIYYSQIVNDFQKGDIAEGYSVSREKKESFPLTVTSAQKNPTAFYLCASSILRGSNQPQHFGDGTRLSIL.

The CDR3 protein is CASSSEPTPGNTIYF. The CDR3 nucleotides are TGCGCCAGCAGCTCCGAGCCGACACCTGGAAACACCATATATTTT. The chain carries TRBV5-1 and TRBJ1-3, with unresolved D. This CDR3 has 15 residues. Germline assignment: CDR1 SGHRS and CDR2 YFSETQ. V dropped 3 bases and J dropped 2 bases, with 12 bases sitting between them.

CDR3 coding DNA: TGTGCCAGCAGTTCGACAGGGGGCGGACGGCCCCAGCATTTT. This codes for CASSSTGGGRPQHF. The V call is TRBV27, the J call TRBJ1-5; the match to TRBD1 covers 10 bases. Germline CDR1 is MNHEY and CDR2 is SMNVEV (reference sequence). Unmatched junction bases numbered 6, after V lost 4 bases and J lost 9 bases. The CDR3 runs 14 residues.

V and J are TRBV11-2 and TRBJ2-7, with no clear D. Trimming shortened V by 0 bases and J by 2 bases, and 8 bases separated the two germline ends. CDR1 SGHAT and CDR2 FQNNGV come from the germline V gene. CDR3 length equals 14 residues. The CDR3 region is CASSLDLGTYEQYF. CDR3 coding DNA: TGTGCCAGCAGCTTAGATCTGGGAACCTACGAGCAGTACTTC.

This chain links TRBV29-1 with TRBJ2-7; no clear D gene. Per germline, CDR1 SQVTM and CDR2 ANQGSEA. This CDR3 is 13 amino acids long. Trimming removed 5 bases from V and 5 bases from J, with 16 bases in between. This CDR3 is CSVSAEIGNEQYF. The DNA of the CDR3 is TGCAGCGTTTCTGCGGAGATAGGGAACGAGCAGTACTTC.

The J gene is TRBJ2-1, the V gene TRBV24-1; D might be TRBD2 (6 bases). The CDR3 consists of 16 residues. Germline assignment: CDR1 KGHDR and CDR2 SFDVKD. Trimming stripped 3 bases from V and 2 bases from J, with 13 bases between. The CDR3: CATSDPSAPPYNEQFF. CDR3 nucleotides: TGTGCCACCAGTGATCCTAGCGCCCCGCCCTACAATGAGCAGTTCTTC.

The V call is TRBV11-2, the J call TRBJ2-2; D perhaps matches TRBD1 (6 bases). There are 17 residues in the CDR3. Per germline, CDR1 SGHAT and CDR2 FQNNGV. V lost 3 bases, J lost 5 bases, and 19 bases lay in between. CDR3 DNA sequence: TGTGCCAGCAGCTTGCCCCCGGACAGACTTCGAACCGGGGAGCTGTTTTTT. The encoded protein is CASSLPPDRLRTGELFF.

The rearrangement links TRBV19 to TRBJ2-1, with TRBD2 as a possible D gene (6 bases). V lost 7 bases, J lost 9 bases, and 19 bases lay in between. CDR3 length: 14 residues. Germline V gene lookup returns CDR1 LNHDA and CDR2 SQIVND (reference sequence). CDR3 amino acids: CASKSHRERGEQFF. The DNA for the CDR3 is TGTGCCAGTAAATCCCACCGGGAGAGGGGTGAGCAGTTCTTC.

This chain connects TRBV6-5 to TRBJ1-6, with D possibly being TRBD1 (6 bases). Germline CDR1 MNHEY, CDR2 SVGAGI. Trimming pared 6 bases from V and 1 base from J, leaving 10 bases between. The CDR3 totals 15 residues. The CDR3 is CASREDRSYNSPLHF. In DNA form, the CDR3 reads TGTGCCAGCAGGGAGGACAGATCCTATAATTCACCCCTCCACTTT.

J is TRBJ1-1 and V is TRBV7-2; D uncertain. V dropped 3 bases and J dropped 5 bases, with 10 bases sitting between them. CDR1 is SGHTA, CDR2 FQGNSA, per germline. This CDR3 has 13 residues. As DNA, the CDR3 is TGTGCCAGCAGCTTCGTAAGTAGGACTGAAGCTTTCTTT. This codes for CASSFVSRTEAFF.

Here the CDR3 DNA reads TGCGCCAGCAGCCAAGGCGGGACGGGAGACTCCTACAATGAGCAGTTCTTC. It specifies CASSQGGTGDSYNEQFF. This chain uses TRBV4-1 with TRBJ2-1; perhaps TRBD2 as D (6 bases). The CDR3 has 17 residues. Germline CDR1 MGHRA, CDR2 YSYEKL. V was pared by 1 base and J by 0 bases, with 13 bases between.

The chain is built from TRBV6-5 and TRBJ2-7; 8 bases agree with TRBD1. CDR1 and CDR2 from the germline V gene are MNHEY and SVGAGI. Trimming at V came to 5 bases and at J to 5 bases, leaving 5 bases not matched to a gene. The CDR3 is made up of 13 amino acids. For the CDR3, the DNA is TGTGCCAGCAGTCGGACAGGGAGGAACGAGCAGTACTTC. It encodes CASSRTGRNEQYF.

The chain couples TRBV4-3 to TRBJ1-6; maybe TRBD1 (5 bases). Germline V gene data show CDR1 as LGHNA and CDR2 as YSLEER. The CDR3 has 17 amino acids. V was clipped by 1 base and J by 6 bases, with 16 bases between them. CDR3 region: CASSQASQGPGNSPLHF. As DNA, the CDR3 is TGCGCCAGCAGCCAAGCCTCGCAGGGTCCCGGTAATTCACCCCTCCACTTT.

Details on this clone: No DNA is shown, since the ends of the CDR3 on it are uncertain; the CDR3 is the one TCRdb lists. The chain is built from TRBV21-1 and TRBJ2-1; the DNA was not compared with TRBD1, the D call given in the table. TRBV21-1 is a recognized pseudogene. The CDR3 is 21 residues long, ends included. This chain's CDR3 is CASRFPYWGQGAKIHRNEQFF.

The chain has TRBV5-6 and TRBJ2-1, with 14 bases aligning to TRBD2. CDR1 is SGHDT and CDR2 is YYEEEE in the germline V gene. This CDR3 spans 16 amino acids. V was pared by 1 base and J by 7 bases, with 4 bases of the junction left unmatched. The CDR3 loop reads CASSLPWTSGGNEQFF. The CDR3 DNA sequence: TGTGCCAGCAGCTTGCCCTGGACTAGCGGGGGGAATGAGCAGTTCTTC.

This clone has a single count. The J gene is TRBJ2-7, the V gene TRBV6-5; 12 nucleotides match TRBD1. The CDR3 is 15 amino acids. With 7 bases clipped from V and 7 bases from J, the junction kept 11 bases outside the gene matches. From germline, CDR1 is MNHEY and CDR2 SVGAGI. CDR3 loop: CASNSPGTGGEEQYF. CDR3 DNA: TGTGCCAGCAACAGCCCCGGGACAGGGGGCGAGGAGCAGTACTTC.

The gene calls are TRBV18 and TRBJ2-1, with a tentative D call TRBD2 (6 bases). The CDR3 is made up of 15 amino acids. The germline gives CDR1 KGHSH, CDR2 LQKENI. Between the trimmed V and J ends, which lost 5 bases and 1 base, there was a span of 12 bases. The CDR3 DNA is TGTGCCAGCTCAGAACAGCGGGCGTCCTACAATGAGCAGTTCTTC. Translating gives CASSEQRASYNEQFF. The entire variable domain, with the rest obtained from reference TRBV18 and TRBJ2-1, is as follows: NAGVMQNPRHLVRRRGQEARLRCSPMKGHSHVYWYRQLPEEGLKFMVYLQKENIIDESGMPKERFSAEFPKEGPSILRIQQVVRGDSAAYFCASSEQRASYNEQFFGPGTRLTVL.

The chain joins TRBV3-1 (or the pseudogene TRBV3-2) to TRBJ1-4; tentatively, D is TRBD1 (5 bases). V lost 4 bases to trimming and J lost 3 bases, with 12 bases between them. The CDR3 loop spans 15 amino acids. CDR1 is LGHDT, CDR2 YNNKEL, per germline (reference sequence). Here the CDR3 DNA reads TGTGCCAGCAGCCCAATATCGGGGGCTAATGAAAAACTGTTTTTT. Encoded protein: CASSPISGANEKLFF.

The V gene is TRBV11-2, the J gene TRBJ2-5; maybe TRBD2 (5 bases). This CDR3 spans 13 amino acids. CDR1 SGHAT and CDR2 FQNNGV come from the germline V gene. Trimming removed 1 base at V and 5 bases at J, with 8 bases between. CDR3 amino acids: CASSLGQRETQYF. For the CDR3, the DNA is TGTGCCAGCAGCTTAGGGCAGCGGGAGACCCAGTACTTC.